The sample holds a few counts of the clone carrying this TCR beta chain. These data belong to a study of blood T cell repertoires in COVID-19. Study-wide background: The United States, Italy and Spain were the sources of the acute and convalescent COVID-19 samples. The cDNA or gDNA used as material had been derived from T cells, B-cell-depleted T cells, or PBMCs.

As processed by the authors: Amplified reference gene primers provided the basis for estimating nucleated cell counts. TCRdb's table, derived via immunoSEQ multiplex PCR, lists solely in-frame clones and lacks some. V and J calls and clone size are those listed in that table; D and trimming were worked out from the DNA. The sample contains under 200,000 clones, around 87% of which appear only once. The V end lost 4 bases, the J end lost 0 bases, and 10 bases lay between the germline ends. CDR3 size: 16 residues. Germline lookup yields CDR1 MNHEY and CDR2 SVGAGI. Seattle's cohort entered during active infection and was followed longitudinally.

The sequencing sample was made of peripheral blood. This TCR was sampled from a man aged 60 to 75 with COVID-19, enrolled during active disease. V gene TRBV6-5 combines with J gene TRBJ1-6; a weak D match, TRBD1 (5 bases). DNA for the CDR3: TGTGCCAGCAGTTTGGACATCACCTCCTATAATTCACCCCTCCACTTT. Translated, it gives CASSLDITSYNSPLHF.